A single sample gave rise to the 28 T cell receptor beta chains below, sequenced in a study of blood T cell repertoires in COVID-19. The protocol was immunoSEQ multiplex PCR, while the TCRdb copy is restricted to in-frame clones and leaves out a portion. This sample has 200,000 to 250,000 clones, with about 83% found just once. Material: PBMCs or T cells enriched from blood (not recorded which). These receptor sequences come from a woman in her forties or fifties who had recovered from COVID-19.

The chain couples TRBV18 to TRBJ2-3; D unclear. V was cut by 2 bases and J by 3 bases, with 6 bases left in between. Per germline, CDR1 KGHSH and CDR2 LQKENI. This CDR3 contains 13 residues. This CDR3 reads CASSPSLTDTQYF. The CDR3, as DNA: TGTGCCAGCTCACCATCTCTGACAGATACGCAGTATTTT. Combining the CDR3 with reference TRBV18 and TRBJ2-3 gives the whole variable domain NAGVMQNPRHLVRRRGQEARLRCSPMKGHSHVYWYRQLPEEGLKFMVYLQKENIIDESGMPKERFSAEFPKEGPSILRIQQVVRGDSAAYFCASSPSLTDTQYFGPGTRLTVL.

This chain joins TRBV14 and TRBJ1-1; TRBD1 might be the D (5 bases). Germline-derived CDR1 and CDR2 are SGHDN and FVKESK. The CDR3 loop spans 14 amino acids. V was shortened by 3 bases and J by 7 bases, with 15 bases between the two germline ends. The chain's CDR3 is CASSQMLRGHEAFF. DNA of the CDR3: TGTGCCAGCAGCCAGATGCTGCGGGGCCATGAAGCTTTCTTT.

There are a few counts of this clone. This rearrangement joins TRBV15 to TRBJ2-1; no clear D. This CDR3 region has 15 residues. Germline V gene data show CDR1 as LNHNV and CDR2 as YYDKDF (reference sequence). V lost 8 bases and J 0 bases, leaving 14 bases between the germline ends. As DNA, the CDR3 is TGTGCCACCCACTCAGCGTATAGCTCCTACAATGAGCAGTTCTTC. Its translation: CATHSAYSSYNEQFF.

The V and J genes are TRBV7-9 and TRBJ1-1; D might be TRBD1 (5 bases). Germline CDR1 SEHNR, CDR2 FQNEAQ (reference sequence). The CDR3 loop spans 15 amino acids. Trimming removed 5 bases from V and 0 bases from J, with 13 bases in between. The CDR3 nucleotides read TGTGCCAGCAGCCCGCCCCGGGGGTTGAACACTGAAGCTTTCTTT. Translated: CASSPPRGLNTEAFF. Based on the CDR3 plus reference TRBV7-9 and TRBJ1-1, the full variable domain is DTGVSQNPRHKITKRGQNVTFRCDPISEHNRLYWYRQTLGQGPEFLTYFQNEAQLEKSRLLSDRFSAERPKGSFSTLEIQRTEQGDSAMYLCASSPPRGLNTEAFFGQGTRLTVV.

The genes are TRBV4-3 and TRBJ1-2; D remains ambiguous. Germline V gene lookup returns CDR1 LGHNA and CDR2 YSLEER. Trimming stripped 0 bases from V and 4 bases from J, with 15 bases between. This CDR3 region has 16 residues. The CDR3 region is CASSQDASGRTYGYTF. CDR3 nucleotide sequence: TGCGCCAGCAGCCAAGATGCCAGCGGCAGGACCTATGGCTACACCTTC.

This chain uses TRBV7-3 with TRBJ2-6; 7 nucleotides align to TRBD1. V dropped 2 bases and J dropped 2; count of bases not matched to a gene: 3. Germline V lookup: CDR1 SGHTA, CDR2 FQGTGA. The CDR3 covers 16 residues. The CDR3 bases are TGTGCCAGCAGCTTATCAGGGACAGCTGGGGCCAACGTCCTGACTTTC. This sequence encodes CASSLSGTAGANVLTF.

The J gene is TRBJ1-6, the V gene TRBV3-1 (or the pseudogene TRBV3-2); tentative D call: TRBD1 (5 bases). V was cut by 1 base and J by 3 bases, with 7 bases left in between. The length of the CDR3 is 15 residues. The germline CDR1 and CDR2 sequences are LGHDT and YNNKEL (reference sequence). CDR3 loop: CASSQARDYNSPLHF. The CDR3 DNA is TGTGCCAGCAGCCAAGCCAGGGACTATAATTCACCCCTCCACTTT.

The V gene is TRBV2, the J gene TRBJ1-3, with 7 bases lining up with TRBD1. The CDR3 extends over 14 amino acids. Germline-derived CDR1 and CDR2 are SNHLY and FYNNEI. Unmatched junction bases numbered 4, after V lost 4 bases and J lost 4 bases. CDR3 bases: TGTGCCAGCAGTGGAGACAGGGTGGGAAACACCATATATTTT. This encodes CASSGDRVGNTIYF.

V usage is TRBV19 and J usage is TRBJ1-1; 8 bases line up with TRBD1. The junction had 3 bases not matched to a gene; V was cut back by 7 bases and J by 5 bases. The CDR3 loop spans 12 amino acids. Germline lookup yields CDR1 LNHDA and CDR2 SQIVND (reference sequence). CDR3 residues: CASTYRGTEAFF. DNA for the CDR3: TGTGCCAGTACCTACAGGGGGACTGAAGCTTTCTTT.

The chain combines TRBV3-1 (or the pseudogene TRBV3-2) with TRBJ1-3; D ambiguous. The CDR3 has 16 residues. The germline CDR1 and CDR2 sequences are LGHDT and YNNKEL (reference sequence). Trimming stripped 4 bases from V and 0 bases from J, with 13 bases between. The CDR3: CASSRSTQNSGNTIYF. The CDR3 bases are TGTGCCAGCAGCCGATCGACACAGAACTCTGGAAACACCATATATTTT.

This rearrangement joins TRBV5-1 to TRBJ2-3; D is perhaps TRBD2 (7 bases). The CDR3 loop spans 15 amino acids. V dropped 5 bases and J dropped 4 bases, with 17 bases sitting between them. In germline, CDR1 is SGHRS, CDR2 YFSETQ. The CDR3 spells CASSPLGGGPDTQYF. The CDR3 nucleotides read TGCGCCAGCAGTCCCCTTGGGGGGGGGCCAGATACGCAGTATTTT.

V usage is TRBV7-8 and J usage is TRBJ1-5; D not resolved. Germline values: CDR1 SGHVS, CDR2 FQNEAQ. The CDR3 contains 15 residues. Trimming removed 0 bases from V and 2 bases from J, with 8 bases in between. The CDR3 reads CASSLAERGNQPQHF. The CDR3 DNA sequence: TGTGCCAGCAGCTTAGCCGAGAGGGGCAATCAGCCCCAGCATTTT. Looking up the rest from reference TRBV7-8 and TRBJ1-5 gives the full variable domain: GAGVSQSPRYKVAKRGQDVALRCDPISGHVSLFWYQQALGQGPEFLTYFQNEAQLDKSGLPSDRFFAERPEGSVSTLKIQRTQQEDSAVYLCASSLAERGNQPQHFGDGTRLSIL.

This chain joins TRBV6-5 and TRBJ2-6; unclear D gene. Germline-derived CDR1 and CDR2 are MNHEY and SVGAGI. Trimming removed 10 bases at V and 2 bases at J, with 9 bases between. The length of the CDR3 is 13 residues. The DNA of the CDR3 is TGTGCCACATTACGGGCTGGGGCCAACGTCCTGACTTTC. Translation gives CATLRAGANVLTF.

The CDR3 DNA reads as TGTGCCAGCAGGAACGACAGGGATGGCTATGGCTACACCTTC. Its protein product is CASRNDRDGYGYTF. This chain links TRBV6-6 with TRBJ1-2, with 7 bases lining up with TRBD1. The trim removed 6 bases at V and 4 bases at J, leaving 8 bases unmatched. Germline assignment: CDR1 MNHNY and CDR2 SVGAGI (reference sequence). This CDR3 has 14 residues.

Worth noting for this clone: Relative to the germline gene, one junction end is altered; a read error may explain this. The rearrangement joins TRBV7-7 to TRBJ2-2; weak D call: TRBD2 (6 bases). Per germline, CDR1 SSHAT and CDR2 FNYEAQ (reference sequence). There are 12 residues in the CDR3. The CDR3: CASSTGAGELFF. The CDR3 DNA reads TGTGCTAGCAGCACGGGGGCCGGGGAGCTGTTTTTT.

The V gene is TRBV3-1 (or the pseudogene TRBV3-2), the J gene TRBJ2-1, with D perhaps matching TRBD1 (7 bases). The CDR3 has 14 amino acids. The ends were cut back, 5 bases at V and 3 bases at J, with 11 bases in the middle. Looked up from germline, CDR1 is LGHDT and CDR2 is YNNKEL (reference sequence). CDR3 sequence reads: CASSAGQSYNEQFF. The CDR3 nucleotides read TGTGCCAGCAGCGCGGGACAGAGCTACAATGAGCAGTTCTTC.

In DNA form, the CDR3 reads TGTGCCAGCAGCCAAGTCGGAGGGGCAGATACGCAGTATTTT. Encoded protein: CASSQVGGADTQYF. This chain connects TRBV14 to TRBJ2-3, with D perhaps TRBD2 (6 bases). The length of the CDR3 is 14 residues. V gave up 1 base and J gave up 4 bases, with 9 bases separating them. Germline loops: CDR1 SGHDN, CDR2 FVKESK.

This chain uses TRBV27 with TRBJ2-3, with 7 positions matching TRBD2. V trimming: 5 bases; J trimming: 8 bases; junction bases outside the gene matches: 13. The CDR3 length is 15 residues. Germline lookup yields CDR1 MNHEY and CDR2 SMNVEV (reference sequence). Written as DNA, the CDR3 is TGTGCCAGCAGTACCCAAAGCTACAGCGGGACTACGCAGTATTTT. Encoded protein: CASSTQSYSGTTQYF.

The genes are TRBV2 and TRBJ1-5, with D hard to call. From germline, CDR1 is SNHLY and CDR2 FYNNEI. The CDR3 covers 13 residues. The V end lost 7 bases, the J end lost 5 bases, and 12 bases lay between the germline ends. For the CDR3, the DNA is TGTGCCAGCAACGGTCGGAGAGATCAGCCCCAGCATTTT. Translation gives CASNGRRDQPQHF.

The chain combines TRBV18 with TRBJ1-2; perhaps TRBD1 as D (6 bases). The CDR3 loop spans 16 amino acids. Between the trimmed V and J ends, which lost 3 bases and 0 bases, there was a span of 14 bases. Germline assignment: CDR1 KGHSH and CDR2 LQKENI. The chain's CDR3 is CASSPPGTSANYGYTF. The CDR3 nucleotides are TGTGCCAGCTCACCCCCCGGGACATCAGCTAACTATGGCTACACCTTC.

The chain joins TRBV9 to TRBJ2-1; D remains ambiguous. CDR3 size: 12 residues. Germline CDR1 and CDR2: SGDLS and YYNGEE. V was clipped by 4 bases and J by 3 bases, with 5 bases between them. The DNA for the CDR3 is TGTGCCAGCAGCCCCAACTACAATGAGCAGTTCTTC. This codes for CASSPNYNEQFF. The whole variable domain, filled in from reference TRBV9 and TRBJ2-1, reads DSGVTQTPKHLITATGQRVTLRCSPRSGDLSVYWYQQSLDQGLQFLIQYYNGEERAKGNILERFSAQQFPDLHSELNLSSLELGDSALYFCASSPNYNEQFFGPGTRLTVL.

This clone was seen only a few times. The chain employs TRBV9 and TRBJ1-1; possible D gene TRBD1, 6 bases. V lost 0 bases and J 1 base, leaving 13 bases between the germline ends. There are 16 residues in the CDR3. The germline V gene has CDR1 SGDLS and CDR2 YYNGEE. DNA of the CDR3: TGTGCCAGCAGCGTAGGTACAGGGCTAGCGAACACTGAAGCTTTCTTT. The encoded protein is CASSVGTGLANTEAFF.

The chain is built from TRBV11-2 and TRBJ1-5; D perhaps matches TRBD1 (5 bases). V was pared by 3 bases and J by 3 bases, with 9 bases between. Germline V gene data show CDR1 as SGHAT and CDR2 as FQNNGV. The CDR3 contains 14 residues. The CDR3: CASSFGGTNQPQHF. The DNA of the CDR3 is TGTGCCAGCAGCTTCGGAGGGACCAATCAGCCCCAGCATTTT.

The chain carries TRBV10-1 and TRBJ2-3, with TRBD2 matching over 8 bases. Germline V gene data show CDR1 as WNHNN and CDR2 as SYGVQD (reference sequence). The length of the CDR3 is 15 residues. V trimming: 3 bases; J trimming: 0 bases; junction bases outside the gene matches: 2. The CDR3 nucleotides read TGCGCCAGCAGTGATGGCGGGGGGAGCACAGATACGCAGTATTTT. As protein: CASSDGGGSTDTQYF.

The V gene is TRBV6-5, the J gene TRBJ2-2, with TRBD1 matching 9 bases. CDR3 size: 15 residues. The J segment lost 1 base and the V segment lost 5 bases, leaving 2 bases of the junction unmatched. The V gene's germline CDR1 is MNHEY and CDR2 SVGAGI. The CDR3 nucleotides read TGTGCCAGCAGTCCGGACAGGGGGAACACCGGGGAGCTGTTTTTT. Protein sequence: CASSPDRGNTGELFF.

The genes are TRBV5-1 and TRBJ2-7, with D possibly matching TRBD1 (6 bases). Trimming cost V 5 bases and J 7 bases, with 19 bases left between them. The CDR3 length is 14 residues. Germline V gives CDR1 SGHRS, CDR2 YFSETQ. In DNA form, the CDR3 reads TGCGCCAGCAGTAGAGATACAGGGCCCCCTGAGCAGTACTTC. Protein sequence: CASSRDTGPPEQYF.

This clone showed up just once. The V gene is TRBV11-2, the J gene TRBJ2-5; 15 nucleotides match TRBD2. This CDR3 has 17 amino acids. V shed 5 bases, J shed 5 bases, and the junction held 9 bases outside the gene matches. In germline, CDR1 is SGHAT, CDR2 FQNNGV. The CDR3 protein is CASSRGLAGGPGETQYF. In DNA form, the CDR3 reads TGTGCCAGCAGCCGCGGACTAGCGGGGGGGCCGGGGGAGACCCAGTACTTC.

This sequence joins TRBV6-5 and TRBJ2-7; the match to TRBD1 covers 7 bases. With 6 bases clipped from V and 3 bases from J, the junction kept 11 bases outside the gene matches. This CDR3 comprises 15 residues. Germline CDR1 MNHEY, CDR2 SVGAGI. CDR3 DNA sequence: TGTGCCAGCAGGCAAGGGACAGCTAACAACTACGAGCAGTACTTC. Protein product: CASRQGTANNYEQYF.